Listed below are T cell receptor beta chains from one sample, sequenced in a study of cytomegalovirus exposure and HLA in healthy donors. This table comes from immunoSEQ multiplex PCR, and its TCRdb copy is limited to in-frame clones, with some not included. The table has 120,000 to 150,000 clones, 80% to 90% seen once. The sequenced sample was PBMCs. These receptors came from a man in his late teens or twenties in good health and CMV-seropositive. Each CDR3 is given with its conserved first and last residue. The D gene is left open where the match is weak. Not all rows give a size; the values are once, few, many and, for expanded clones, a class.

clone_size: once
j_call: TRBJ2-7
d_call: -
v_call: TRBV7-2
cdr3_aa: CASSDRYEQYF
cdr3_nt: TGTGCCAGCAGCGACAGGTACGAGCAGTACTTC

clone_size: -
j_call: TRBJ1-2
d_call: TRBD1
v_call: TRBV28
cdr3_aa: CASSPTLRDRANGYTF
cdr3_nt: TGTGCCAGCAGTCCCACCCTCCGGGACAGGGCTAATGGCTACACCTTC

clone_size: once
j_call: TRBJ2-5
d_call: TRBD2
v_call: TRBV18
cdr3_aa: CASSPQRGTPTQETQYF
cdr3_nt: TGTGCCAGCTCACCGCAGCGGGGGACTCCCACCCAAGAGACCCAGTACTTC

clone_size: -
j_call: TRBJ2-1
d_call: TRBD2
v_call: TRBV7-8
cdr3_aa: CASSFLNSGSEQFF
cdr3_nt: TGTGCCAGCAGCTTCTTAAACAGCGGGAGTGAGCAGTTCTTC

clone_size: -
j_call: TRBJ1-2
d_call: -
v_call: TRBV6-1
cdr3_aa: CASSWDTYNYGYTF
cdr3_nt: TGTGCCAGCAGTTGGGACACATATAACTATGGCTACACCTTC

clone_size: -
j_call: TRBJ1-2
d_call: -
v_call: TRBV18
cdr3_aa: CASSPDGGNYGYTF
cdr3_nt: TGTGCCAGCTCACCCGACGGGGGAAACTATGGCTACACCTTC

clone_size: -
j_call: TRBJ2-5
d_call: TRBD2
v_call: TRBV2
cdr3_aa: CASSAGLAEETQYF
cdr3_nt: TGTGCCAGCAGCGCGGGACTAGCCGAAGAGACCCAGTACTTC

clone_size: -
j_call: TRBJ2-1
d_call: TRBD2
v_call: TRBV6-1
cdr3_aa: CASAAGPYNEQFF
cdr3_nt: TGTGCCAGCGCAGCGGGGCCCTACAATGAGCAGTTCTTC

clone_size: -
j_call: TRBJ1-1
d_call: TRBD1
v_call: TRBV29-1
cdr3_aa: CSVSGTDMMNTEAFF
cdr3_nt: TGCAGCGTCTCCGGGACAGACATGATGAACACTGAAGCTTTCTTT

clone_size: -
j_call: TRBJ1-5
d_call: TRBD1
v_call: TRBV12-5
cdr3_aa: CASEGQGGNQPQHF
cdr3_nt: TGTGCTAGTGAGGGACAGGGGGGCAATCAGCCCCAGCATTTT

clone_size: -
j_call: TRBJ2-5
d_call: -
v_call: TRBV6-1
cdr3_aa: CASTRKETQYF
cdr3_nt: TGTGCCAGCACCCGTAAAGAGACCCAGTACTTC

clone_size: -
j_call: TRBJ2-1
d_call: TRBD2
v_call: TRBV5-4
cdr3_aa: CASSTGLAGPEFF
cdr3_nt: TGTGCCAGCAGCACGGGACTAGCGGGGCCGGAGTTCTTC

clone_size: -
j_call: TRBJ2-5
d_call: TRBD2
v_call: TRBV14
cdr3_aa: CASSQDQGMVLAGAETQYF
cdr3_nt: TGTGCCAGCAGCCAAGATCAAGGGATGGTTCTAGCGGGAGCGGAGACCCAGTACTTC

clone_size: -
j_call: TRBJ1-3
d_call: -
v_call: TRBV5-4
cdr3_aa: CASSFQGTDSGNTIYF
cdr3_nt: TGTGCCAGCAGCTTTCAGGGAACCGACTCTGGAAACACCATATATTTT

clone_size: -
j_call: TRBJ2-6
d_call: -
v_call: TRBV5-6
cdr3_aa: CASRRGLSSGANVLTF
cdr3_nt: TGTGCCAGCAGAAGAGGGCTTTCCTCTGGGGCCAACGTCCTGACTTTC

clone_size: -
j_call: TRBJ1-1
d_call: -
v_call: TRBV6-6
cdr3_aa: CASGGGGLNTEAFF
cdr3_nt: TGTGCCAGCGGAGGGGGGGGGCTGAACACTGAAGCTTTCTTT

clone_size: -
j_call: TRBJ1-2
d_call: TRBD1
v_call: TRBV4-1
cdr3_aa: CASSRGPGQVTGYTF
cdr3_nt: TGCGCCAGCAGCCGCGGACCGGGACAGGTCACGGGCTACACCTTC

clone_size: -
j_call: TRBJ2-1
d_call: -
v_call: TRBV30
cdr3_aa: CAWSTGITYNEQFF
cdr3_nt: TGTGCCTGGAGCACGGGGATTACATACAATGAGCAGTTCTTC

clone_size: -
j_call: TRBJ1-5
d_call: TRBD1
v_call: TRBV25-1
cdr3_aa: CASSPWGQAEGQPQHF
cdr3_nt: TGTGCCAGCAGTCCATGGGGACAGGCAGAAGGTCAGCCCCAGCATTTT

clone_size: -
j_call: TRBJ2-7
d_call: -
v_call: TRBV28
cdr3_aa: CATTAGGSYEQYF
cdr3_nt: TGTGCCACGACGGCGGGTGGGTCCTACGAGCAGTACTTC

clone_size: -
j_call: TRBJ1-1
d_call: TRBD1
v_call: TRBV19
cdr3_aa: CASSISGQGRAFF
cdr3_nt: TGTGCCAGTAGTATTTCGGGACAGGGGCGGGCTTTCTTT

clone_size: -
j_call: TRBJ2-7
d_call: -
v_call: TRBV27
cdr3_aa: CASSYTGEVYEQYF
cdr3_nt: TGTGCCAGTTCGTACACCGGGGAGGTCTACGAGCAGTACTTC

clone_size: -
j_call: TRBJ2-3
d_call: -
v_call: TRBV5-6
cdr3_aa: CASMVLGAHDTQYF
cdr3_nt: TGTGCCAGCATGGTGTTGGGGGCGCACGATACGCAGTATTTT

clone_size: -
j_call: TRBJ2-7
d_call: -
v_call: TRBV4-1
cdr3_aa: CASSPAYEQYF
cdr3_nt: TGCGCCAGCAGCCCCGCCTACGAGCAGTACTTC

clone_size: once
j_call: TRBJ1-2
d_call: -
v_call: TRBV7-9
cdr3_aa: CATAAGGKNGYTF
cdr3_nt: TGTGCTACCGCGGCGGGGGGCAAGAATGGCTACACCTTC

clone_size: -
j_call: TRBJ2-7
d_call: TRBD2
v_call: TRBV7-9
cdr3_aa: CASSPGLAGSYEQYF
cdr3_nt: TGTGCCAGCAGCCCGGGACTAGCGGGATCCTACGAGCAGTACTTC

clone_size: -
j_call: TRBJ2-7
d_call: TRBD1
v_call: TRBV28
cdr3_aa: CASSFVMISIDRASYEQYF
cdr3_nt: TGTGCCAGCAGTTTCGTAATGATCTCGATAGACAGGGCTTCCTACGAGCAGTACTTC

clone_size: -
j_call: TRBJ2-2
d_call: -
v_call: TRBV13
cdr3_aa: CASSLRSGRGFPGELFF
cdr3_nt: TGTGCCAGCAGCCTTAGGTCAGGAAGGGGCTTCCCCGGGGAGCTGTTTTTT

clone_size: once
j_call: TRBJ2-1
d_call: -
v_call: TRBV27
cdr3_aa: CASSQGSSYNEQFF
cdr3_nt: TGTGCCAGCAGTCAGGGGAGCTCCTACAATGAGCAGTTCTTC

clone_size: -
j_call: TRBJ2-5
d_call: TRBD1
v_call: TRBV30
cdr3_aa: CAAQGPLTQYF
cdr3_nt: TGTGCCGCACAGGGGCCTCTGACCCAGTACTTC

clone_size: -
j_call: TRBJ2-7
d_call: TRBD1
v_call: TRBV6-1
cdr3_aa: CASRNTRQGHEQYF
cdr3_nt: TGTGCCAGCAGGAATACTAGACAGGGTCACGAGCAGTACTTC

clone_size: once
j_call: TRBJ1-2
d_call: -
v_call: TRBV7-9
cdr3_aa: CASSLGIQGNGYTF
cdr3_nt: TGTGCCAGCAGCTTAGGTATCCAGGGCAATGGCTACACCTTC

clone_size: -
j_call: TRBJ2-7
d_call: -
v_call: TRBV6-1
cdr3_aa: CASSAGDTLGEQYF
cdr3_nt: TGTGCCAGCAGTGCCGGGGACACCCTCGGCGAGCAGTACTTC

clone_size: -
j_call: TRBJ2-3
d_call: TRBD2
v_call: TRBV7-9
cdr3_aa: CASSLDPGLRYTQYF
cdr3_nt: TGTGCCAGCAGCTTAGATCCGGGACTAAGGTATACGCAGTATTTT

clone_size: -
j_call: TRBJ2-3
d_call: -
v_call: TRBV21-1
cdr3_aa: CASMVPDAPRDTQYF
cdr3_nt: TGTGCCAGCATGGTTCCTGACGCGCCCAGGGATACGCAGTATTTT

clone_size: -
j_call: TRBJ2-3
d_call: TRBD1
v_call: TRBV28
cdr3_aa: CASSTGGADTQYF
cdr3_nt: TGTGCCAGCAGCACAGGGGGCGCGGATACGCAGTATTTT

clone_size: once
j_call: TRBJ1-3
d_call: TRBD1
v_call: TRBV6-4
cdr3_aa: CASSATGTAGNTIYF
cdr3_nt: TGTGCCAGCAGTGCAACCGGGACAGCTGGAAACACCATATATTTT

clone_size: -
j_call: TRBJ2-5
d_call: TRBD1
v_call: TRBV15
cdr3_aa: CATSREQGVQETQYF
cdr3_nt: TGTGCCACCAGCAGAGAACAGGGGGTCCAAGAGACCCAGTACTTC

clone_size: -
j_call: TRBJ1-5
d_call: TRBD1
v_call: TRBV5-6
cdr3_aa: CASSLGGQGLNQPQHF
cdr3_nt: TGTGCCAGCAGCTTGGGGGGACAGGGGCTTAATCAGCCCCAGCATTTT

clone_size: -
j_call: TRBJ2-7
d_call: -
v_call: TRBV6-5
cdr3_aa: CASSYRGTHIYEQYF
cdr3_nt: TGTGCCAGCAGTTACAGGGGGACACATATCTACGAGCAGTACTTC

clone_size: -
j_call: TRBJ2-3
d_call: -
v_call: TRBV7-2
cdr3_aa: CASSEVRVGTDTQYF
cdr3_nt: TGTGCCAGCAGTGAGGTGCGGGTCGGCACAGATACGCAGTATTTT

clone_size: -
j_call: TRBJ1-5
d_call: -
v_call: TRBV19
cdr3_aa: CASSTGTRNQPQHF
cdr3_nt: TGTGCCAGTAGTACAGGGACTCGCAATCAGCCCCAGCATTTT

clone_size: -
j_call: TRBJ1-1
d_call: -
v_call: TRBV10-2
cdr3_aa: CASSESGGDTEAFF
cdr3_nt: TGCGCCAGCAGTGAGTCGGGAGGGGACACTGAAGCTTTCTTT

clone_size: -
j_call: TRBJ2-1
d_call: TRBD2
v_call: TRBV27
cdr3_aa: CASSFTSGSRHEQFF
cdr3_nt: TGTGCCAGCAGTTTCACTAGCGGGAGTAGACATGAGCAGTTCTTC

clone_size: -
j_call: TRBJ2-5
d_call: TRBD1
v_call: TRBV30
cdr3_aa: CAWNPGQNLHTQYF
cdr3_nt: TGTGCCTGGAATCCGGGACAGAACCTTCACACCCAGTACTTC

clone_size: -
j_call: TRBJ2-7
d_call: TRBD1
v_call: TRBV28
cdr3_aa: CASVSPGQGNYEQYF
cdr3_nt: TGTGCCAGCGTGTCTCCGGGACAGGGCAACTACGAGCAGTACTTC

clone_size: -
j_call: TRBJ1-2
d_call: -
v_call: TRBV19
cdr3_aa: CATSPQGLSYGYTF
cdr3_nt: TGTGCCACCTCCCCCCAGGGTTTATCGTATGGCTACACCTTC

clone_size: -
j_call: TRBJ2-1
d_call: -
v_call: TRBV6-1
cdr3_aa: CASIGLKGNEQFF
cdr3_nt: TGTGCCAGCATAGGACTAAAGGGGAATGAGCAGTTCTTC

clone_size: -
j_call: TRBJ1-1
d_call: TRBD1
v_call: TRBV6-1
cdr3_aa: CASKQGAEAFF
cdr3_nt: TGTGCCAGCAAACAGGGGGCTGAAGCTTTCTTT

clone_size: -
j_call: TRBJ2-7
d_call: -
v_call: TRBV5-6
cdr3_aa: CASSLLGQDYEQYF
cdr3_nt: TGTGCCAGCAGCTTGCTGGGCCAGGACTACGAGCAGTACTTC

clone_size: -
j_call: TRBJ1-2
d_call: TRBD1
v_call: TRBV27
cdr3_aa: CASSKTGVGYTF
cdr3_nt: TGTGCCAGCAGTAAGACAGGGGTTGGCTACACCTTC

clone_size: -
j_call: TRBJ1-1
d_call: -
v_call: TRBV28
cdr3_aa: CASSLGSLRNTEAFF
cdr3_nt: TGTGCCAGCAGTTTGGGCTCGTTAAGAAACACTGAAGCTTTCTTT

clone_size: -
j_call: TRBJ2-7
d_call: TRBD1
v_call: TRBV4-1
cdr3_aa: CASSQAVGTASYEQYF
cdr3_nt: TGCGCCAGCAGCCAAGCCGTCGGGACAGCCTCGTACGAGCAGTACTTC